This T cell receptor (beta chain) came from a study of T cells after yellow fever vaccination. MiXCR was run by TCRdb on the 5' RACE reads, yielding one entry per CDR3 protein. The data contain about 58,000 distinct CDR3 sequences, approximately 6% of them singletons. Looked up from germline, CDR1 is SGHRS and CDR2 is YFSETQ. The CDR3 has 15 residues. V was pared by 1 base and J by 4 bases, with 14 bases between. Study-level points and caveats: Re-detected after boosting: most primary clones, more than 95% of CD4 and about 85% of CD8.

This clonotype was obtained from a man aged 18 to 29 who received the YFV17D yellow fever vaccine. Here the sequenced sample was PBMCs, either bulk or a sorted T-cell subset (CD4+, CD8+, memory, or dextramer-sorted; not recorded which), taken on the day of the yellow fever booster vaccination. The gene calls are TRBV5-1 and TRBJ1-2, with D possibly TRBD1 on 5 matching bases. The chain's CDR3 is CASSLLGDSFYGYTF. CDR3 DNA: TGCGCCAGCAGCTTGTTGGGCGACAGCTTCTATGGCTACACCTTC.